The 18 T cell receptor beta chains below were found in one sample sequenced in a study of T cells after somatic rescue of genetic block. Some clones are missing from TCRdb's copy, which holds only in-frame ones; the method was immunoSEQ multiplex PCR. The data contain some 9,100 clones, around two thirds of them seen just once; the ten biggest clones take up about 22%. Sequencing was carried out using peripheral blood mononuclear cells (PBMCs). These TCRs come from a boy aged 5-17 years.

The V gene is TRBV6-5, the J gene TRBJ2-1; D remains ambiguous. CDR1 is MNHEY, CDR2 SVGAGI, per germline. V gave up 4 bases and J gave up 7 bases, with 14 bases separating them. The CDR3 extends over 14 amino acids. CDR3 nucleotide sequence: TGTGCCAGCAGTTTACGTGGGATTCGGAATGAGCAGTTCTTC. Translating it yields CASSLRGIRNEQFF.

The rearrangement joins TRBV14 to TRBJ2-7; D unclear. There are 15 residues in the CDR3. CDR1 and CDR2 (germline): SGHDN, FVKESK. Trimming cost V 1 base and J 3 bases, with 13 bases left between them. The CDR3 is CASSQGGILSYEQYF. The CDR3 coding sequence is TGTGCCAGCAGCCAAGGGGGAATCCTGAGCTACGAGCAGTACTTC.

The chain uses TRBV2 and TRBJ2-7, with a possible D match to TRBD2 (5 bases). V lost 7 bases and J lost 4, with 17 bases in between. In germline, CDR1 is SNHLY, CDR2 FYNNEI. The CDR3 has 14 residues. The CDR3 DNA follows: TGTGCCAGCACTGAGGGCTGGACCCCATACGAGCAGTACTTC. Translated, it gives CASTEGWTPYEQYF. The full variable domain, with the rest looked up from reference TRBV2 and TRBJ2-7, is EPEVTQTPSHQVTQMGQEVILRCVPISNHLYFYWYRQILGQKVEFLVSFYNNEISEKSEIFDDQFSVERPDGSNFTLKIRSTKLEDSAMYFCASTEGWTPYEQYFGPGTRLTVT.

V is TRBV10-3 and J is TRBJ2-3, with 12 bases that match TRBD2. Per the germline V gene, CDR1 is ENHRY and CDR2 is SYGVKD. CDR3 length: 14 amino acids. V gave up 7 bases and J gave up 5 bases; unmatched junction bases: 4. The CDR3 here is CAINGLAGIDTQYF. CDR3 in DNA: TGTGCCATCAACGGACTAGCGGGGATAGATACGCAGTATTTT.

The chain links TRBV18 to TRBJ1-2; 8 bases align to TRBD1. The V gene end was trimmed by 2 bases and the J gene end by 4 bases; junction bases not matched to a gene: 3. CDR3 length: 14 residues. CDR1 is KGHSH, CDR2 LQKENI, per germline. The CDR3 bases are TGTGCCAGCTCACCAGGACAGGGTGGCTATGGCTACACCTTC. It specifies CASSPGQGGYGYTF.

The genes are TRBV11-1 and TRBJ1-4, with D uncertain. The V end was cut by 3 bases, the J end by 4 bases, with 9 bases between. Germline V gene sequence: CDR1 SGHAT, CDR2 FQDESV (reference sequence). The length of the CDR3 is 14 residues. CDR3 bases: TGTGCCAGCAGCTTCGCAGGACGTAATGAAAAACTGTTTTTT. It encodes CASSFAGRNEKLFF.

The genes are TRBV18 and TRBJ2-5; D gene ambiguous. V gave up 1 base and J gave up 5 bases, with 17 bases separating them. Germline loops: CDR1 KGHSH, CDR2 LQKENI. This CDR3 is built from 16 residues. CDR3 amino acids: CASSPRPWAGEETQYF. The CDR3 nucleotides read TGTGCCAGCTCACCACGACCCTGGGCAGGAGAGGAGACCCAGTACTTC.

This chain connects TRBV2 to TRBJ2-2; 11 bases agree with TRBD1. Losses at the gene ends were 9 bases for V and 3 bases for J; bases not matched to a gene: 6. The CDR3 has 15 amino acids. Germline lookup yields CDR1 SNHLY and CDR2 FYNNEI. In DNA, the CDR3 is TGTGCCAGACCCGGGACAGGGGGGGACACCGGGGAGCTGTTTTTT. Amino acids: CARPGTGGDTGELFF.

As for this clone: Additional DNA sequences in this sample encode the identical CDR3. The genes are TRBV2 and TRBJ2-5; D is ambiguous. There are 11 residues in the CDR3. The V and J ends lost 1 base and 5 bases respectively, with 2 bases between them. The germline CDR1 and CDR2 sequences are SNHLY and FYNNEI. CDR3 sequence: CASSEGETQYF. The CDR3 bases are TGTGCCAGCAGTGAAGGCGAGACCCAGTACTTC. Combining the CDR3 with reference TRBV2 and TRBJ2-5 gives the whole variable domain EPEVTQTPSHQVTQMGQEVILRCVPISNHLYFYWYRQILGQKVEFLVSFYNNEISEKSEIFDDQFSVERPDGSNFTLKIRSTKLEDSAMYFCASSEGETQYFGPGTRLLVL.

V usage is TRBV6-6 and J usage is TRBJ2-5; D gene uncertain. Germline loops: CDR1 MNHNY, CDR2 SVGAGI (reference sequence). V lost 0 bases, J lost 9 bases, and 11 bases lay in between. The CDR3 is 13 amino acids. Here the CDR3 DNA reads TGTGCCAGCAGTTACTCCCCCGGTAGGGCCCAGTACTTC. Its translation: CASSYSPGRAQYF.

The genes are TRBV28 and TRBJ2-3, with a tentative D call TRBD1 (6 bases). Germline V CDR1 and CDR2: MDHEN, SYDVKM. With 7 bases removed from V and 2 bases from J, the gap between germline ends came to 16 bases. The CDR3 runs to 15 residues. CDR3 coding DNA: TGTGCCAGCACCCTGGGGGCGGCCGACACAGATACGCAGTATTTT. The encoded protein is CASTLGAADTDTQYF.

This clone occurred a few times. The chain recombines TRBV18 with TRBJ1-3, with a tentative D call TRBD1 (5 bases). The germline V gene has CDR1 KGHSH and CDR2 LQKENI. The CDR3 extends over 12 amino acids. Trimming removed 6 bases at V and 9 bases at J, with 12 bases between. The CDR3 spells CASSALGGTIYF. CDR3 nucleotides: TGTGCCAGCTCGGCCCTCGGGGGCACCATATATTTT.

V usage is TRBV18 and J usage is TRBJ2-5; no firm D call. The ends were cut back, 0 bases at V and 7 bases at J, with 12 bases in the middle. CDR3 length equals 14 residues. Germline V gives CDR1 KGHSH, CDR2 LQKENI. The CDR3 DNA sequence: TGTGCCAGCTCACCACCGACCGTAGGAACGACCCAGTACTTC. Translated: CASSPPTVGTTQYF.

The V call is TRBV6-5, the J call TRBJ2-1; possibly TRBD1 for D (6 bases). The germline gives CDR1 MNHEY, CDR2 SVGAGI. This CDR3 region has 16 residues. V dropped 4 bases and J dropped 10 bases, with 23 bases sitting between them. The DNA of the CDR3 is TGTGCCAGCAGTTTCTCCCGGACAGCCTCAGGAACCGAGCAGTTCTTC. This encodes CASSFSRTASGTEQFF.

The J gene is TRBJ1-1, the V gene TRBV6-6; a weak D match, TRBD1 (5 bases). Trimming removed 4 bases at V and 1 base at J, with 16 bases between. Germline-derived CDR1 and CDR2 are MNHNY and SVGAGI (reference sequence). CDR3 length: 16 amino acids. CDR3 region: CASSWGPGKSNTEAFF. In nucleotides, the CDR3 is TGTGCCAGCAGTTGGGGCCCGGGCAAGTCGAACACTGAAGCTTTCTTT.

The chain carries TRBV6-1 and TRBJ2-3, with D perhaps TRBD1 (6 bases). The ends were cut back, 8 bases at V and 5 bases at J, with 14 bases in the middle. Germline CDR1 reads MNHNS; CDR2 reads SASEGT. This CDR3 is 13 amino acids long. The CDR3 loop is CASALGGEDTQYF. The CDR3 DNA is TGTGCCAGCGCCCTAGGGGGTGAAGATACGCAGTATTTT.

This chain links TRBV7-8 with TRBJ1-5, with 7 bases matching TRBD1. The CDR3 consists of 15 residues. Germline CDR1 reads SGHVS; CDR2 reads FQNEAQ. V trimming: 5 bases; J trimming: 3 bases; junction bases outside the gene matches: 7. The CDR3 loop reads CASSPRQGFNQPQHF. For the CDR3, the DNA is TGTGCCAGCAGCCCCCGACAGGGCTTCAATCAGCCCCAGCATTTT.

This clone appeared once. J is TRBJ2-3 and V is TRBV9; no clear D gene. V lost 0 bases and J lost 1, with 12 bases in between. CDR1 SGDLS and CDR2 YYNGEE come from the germline V gene. The CDR3 contains 16 residues. The CDR3 sequence: CASSVDSPAGTDTQYF. The CDR3 DNA reads TGTGCCAGCAGCGTAGATTCTCCGGCGGGCACAGATACGCAGTATTTT. The full variable domain, rest sourced from reference TRBV9 and TRBJ2-3, is DSGVTQTPKHLITATGQRVTLRCSPRSGDLSVYWYQQSLDQGLQFLIQYYNGEERAKGNILERFSAQQFPDLHSELNLSSLELGDSALYFCASSVDSPAGTDTQYFGPGTRLTVL.